Listed here is a single TCR beta chain. Its antigen is unknown. Stated time point: persistent/refractory GD, antithyroid drugs over 5 years with positive TRAb. Preparation of the TCR library used RNA extracted from PBMCs. One endocrinology department in Xi'an, China, was where patients came from. This sample is part of a study of regulatory T cells in long-lasting Graves disease. Study conclusions and caveats: The number of shared public clonotypes was higher in persistent patients (roughly 2,800) than new patients (over 900).

V was cut by 1 base and J by 4 bases, with 13 bases left in between. Looked up from germline, CDR1 is SEHNR and CDR2 is FQNEAQ (reference sequence). This CDR3 has 15 residues. Building the TCR beta libraries relied on iRepertoire HTBI primers, and CDR3 regions underwent Arm-PCR. As processed by the authors: Samples jointly harbored 62 TRBV and more than eleven TRBJ segments. TCRdb re-called the multiplex PCR reads with MiXCR, one entry per CDR3 protein. The V and J calls, along with clone size, are taken from TCRdb and not from the paper's own processing. In the table there are 700,000 or so distinct CDR3 sequences, approximately 31% of which are singletons.

This sample comprised peripheral blood mononuclear cells (PBMCs), obtained when the disease was refractory, from a patient treated with antithyroid drugs. The J gene is TRBJ1-1, the V gene TRBV7-9, with a tentative D call TRBD1 (6 bases). The clonotype originates from a female donor with Graves disease. CDR3 loop: CASSLDRVAITEAFF. In DNA, the CDR3 is TGTGCCAGCAGCTTAGACAGGGTAGCGATCACTGAAGCTTTCTTT.